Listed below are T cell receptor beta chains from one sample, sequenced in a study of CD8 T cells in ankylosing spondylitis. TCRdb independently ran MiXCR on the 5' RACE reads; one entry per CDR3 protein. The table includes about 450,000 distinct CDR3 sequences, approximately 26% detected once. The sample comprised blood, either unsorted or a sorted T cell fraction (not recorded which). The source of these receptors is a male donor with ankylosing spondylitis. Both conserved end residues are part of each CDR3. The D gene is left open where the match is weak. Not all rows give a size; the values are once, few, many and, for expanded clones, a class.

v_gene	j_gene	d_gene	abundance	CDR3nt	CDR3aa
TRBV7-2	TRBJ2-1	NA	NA	TGTGCCAGCAGCCGTGAGTCCGGGGATGAGCAGTTCTTC	CASSRESGDEQFF
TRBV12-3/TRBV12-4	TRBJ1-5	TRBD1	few	TGTGCCAGCAGTTCGGACAGGTCTAGCAATCAGCCCCAGCATTTT	CASSSDRSSNQPQHF
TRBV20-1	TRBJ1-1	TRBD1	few	TGCAGTGCTATTCCCGGACAGGGGGTTGAAGCTTTCTTT	CSAIPGQGVEAFF
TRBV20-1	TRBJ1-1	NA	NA	TGCAGTGCTAGAGAGGCGGCGAACACTGAAGCTTTCTTT	CSAREAANTEAFF
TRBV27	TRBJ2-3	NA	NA	TGTGCCAGCAGTTTAAGGGGGATTGTGGATCGTACGCAGTATTTT	CASSLRGIVDRTQYF
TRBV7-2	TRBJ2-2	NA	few	TGTGCCAGCGGCCCTAGCGTAAACACCGGGGAGCTGTTTTTT	CASGPSVNTGELFF
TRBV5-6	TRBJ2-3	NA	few	TGTGCCAGCAGCTGGATCCGTACAGAGGGCACAGATACGCAGTATTTT	CASSWIRTEGTDTQYF
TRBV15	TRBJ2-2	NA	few	TGTGCCACCAGCAGAGGCCCTAGCACCGGGGAGCTGTTTTTT	CATSRGPSTGELFF
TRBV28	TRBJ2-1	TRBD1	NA	TGTGCCAGCAGGAGTGGGGACAGGGAGTCCGCTGAGCAGTTCTTC	CASRSGDRESAEQFF
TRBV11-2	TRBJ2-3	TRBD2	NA	TGTGCCAGCAGCTTAGAGGGACTAGCGGGAGTGAATACGCAGTATTTT	CASSLEGLAGVNTQYF
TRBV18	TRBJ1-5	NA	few	TGTGCCAGCTCACCATTAGATAGCAATCAGCCCCAGCATTTT	CASSPLDSNQPQHF
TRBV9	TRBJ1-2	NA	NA	TGTGCCAGCGGCGAGACCGGCAGCAGCTATGGCTACACCTTC	CASGETGSSYGYTF
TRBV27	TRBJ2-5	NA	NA	TGTGCCAGCAGTAAACGCGACAGGCAAGAGACCCAGTACTTC	CASSKRDRQETQYF
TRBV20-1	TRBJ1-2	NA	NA	TGCAGTGCTCGTAACTATGGCTACACCTTC	CSARNYGYTF
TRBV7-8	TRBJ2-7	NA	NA	TGTGCCAGCACCTCGGGGAGCTCCTACGAGCAGTACTTC	CASTSGSSYEQYF
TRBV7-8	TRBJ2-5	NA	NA	TGTGCCAGCGGGAAAGAGACCCAGTACTTC	CASGKETQYF
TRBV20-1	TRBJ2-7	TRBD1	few	TGCAGTGCTAGAGACGACAGGGTTTGGAGCTTAAGCTCCTACGAGCAGTACTTC	CSARDDRVWSLSSYEQYF
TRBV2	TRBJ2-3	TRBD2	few	TGTGCCAGCAGACCACTAGCGGGAGGCCGGGTCACAGATACGCAGTATTTT	CASRPLAGGRVTDTQYF
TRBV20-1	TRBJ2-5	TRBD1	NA	TGCAGTGCGAGGCCACAGGGGCCCCAAGAGACCCAGTACTTC	CSARPQGPQETQYF
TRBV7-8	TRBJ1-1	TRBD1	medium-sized	TGTGCCAGCAGCTTTAGGGACAGGGGTTCGAACACTGAAGCTTTCTTT	CASSFRDRGSNTEAFF
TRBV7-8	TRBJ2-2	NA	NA	TGTGCCAGCAGCTTAGGATCAGCGGTTGGGGACACCGGGGAGCTGTTTTTT	CASSLGSAVGDTGELFF
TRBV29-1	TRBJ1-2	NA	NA	TGCAGCGGAGTGGGAGGGGGTGGCTACACCTTC	CSGVGGGGYTF
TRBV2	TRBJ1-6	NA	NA	TGTGCCAGCAGTGACCAGGGGAATTCACCCCTCCACTTT	CASSDQGNSPLHF
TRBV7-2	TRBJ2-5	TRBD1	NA	TGTGCCAGCAGCGACAACCCGGGACAGGGCCAGACCCAGTACTTC	CASSDNPGQGQTQYF
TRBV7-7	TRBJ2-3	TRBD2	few	TGTGCCAGCAGCGAAGGGAGGGGAACAGATACGCAGTATTTT	CASSEGRGTDTQYF
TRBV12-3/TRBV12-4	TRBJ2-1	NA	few	TGTGCCAGCAGTCCGTCCCAGTTGGGAGTGGATGAGCAGTTCTTC	CASSPSQLGVDEQFF
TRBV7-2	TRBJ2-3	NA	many	TGTGCCAGCAGCCCATTAAGTAGCACAGATACGCAGTATTTT	CASSPLSSTDTQYF
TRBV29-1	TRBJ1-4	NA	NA	TGCAGCGTTAAAGAAAATCATAATGAAAAACTGTTTTTT	CSVKENHNEKLFF
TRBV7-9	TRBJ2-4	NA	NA	TGTGGCAGCGAGGGAACCAAAAACATTCAGTACTTC	CGSEGTKNIQYF
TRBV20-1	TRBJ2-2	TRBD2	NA	TGCAGTGCTAGAGATGCGGGACTAGGTAACGTCGGGGAGCTGTTTTTT	CSARDAGLGNVGELFF
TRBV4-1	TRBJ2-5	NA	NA	TGCGCCAGCAGCCGGCTATTGGGAGAGACCCAGTACTTC	CASSRLLGETQYF
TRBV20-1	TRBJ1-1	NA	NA	TGCAGTGCTAGTTGGGGGCGGATGACTGAAGCTTTCTTT	CSASWGRMTEAFF